This TCR beta chain was sequenced for a study of blood T cell repertoires in COVID-19. The overall study: In each case, the material was cDNA or gDNA derived from T cells, B-cell-depleted T cells, or PBMCs.

Sequencing used immunoSEQ multiplex PCR; TCRdb keeps in-frame clones, though not all of them. The sample has about 160,000 clones; about four fifths are singletons. J was trimmed by 6 bases and V by 8 bases; bases with no gene match: 6. This CDR3 is 12 amino acids long. Germline CDR1 MNHEY, CDR2 SVGAGI. Recovered participants had two consecutive negative NP/OP PCR tests, healthcare professional clearance, or symptom resolution. Only a few counts were recorded for this clone. The receptor was isolated from a woman aged 60-75 years who had recovered from COVID-19. This chain uses TRBV6-5 with TRBJ2-5; TRBD1 agrees at 7 bases. The source material was PBMCs or T cells enriched from blood (not recorded which). The CDR3: CASGDRVQTQYF. The DNA of the CDR3 is TGTGCCAGCGGGGACAGAGTACAGACCCAGTACTTC.